The text below deals with one TCR beta chain. The antigen remains undetermined. Assay: immunoSEQ multiplex PCR; the TCRdb copy retains only in-frame clones and omits some. The data hold more than 60,000 clones, with about nine tenths observed a single time. This specimen comes from a study of human versus mouse CDR3 diversity and MHC coevolution. Study-level information: Each sample yielded about 5.5 x 10^6 to 1.7 x 10^7 valid reads.

General study results and limits: Humans had the largest estimated TCR beta repertoire, 1.5 million to 2 million clonotypes. Compared with mice, human CDR3s carried more deletions and insertions on average.

Trimming cost V 5 bases and J 4 bases, with 9 bases left between them. The CDR3 covers 13 residues. CDR1 is SNHLY and CDR2 is FYNNEI in the germline V gene. The V and J genes are TRBV2 and TRBJ1-5, with a tentative D call TRBD1 (6 bases). The TCR originated in a person aged 30-70 years in good health. Material for sequencing was naive CD4+ T cells from blood. As to subset: CD45RO-negative CD62L-positive naive CD4 T cells. The CDR3 coding sequence is TGTGCCAGCAGTACCGACAGGAATCAGCCCCAGCATTTT. This sequence encodes CASSTDRNQPQHF.